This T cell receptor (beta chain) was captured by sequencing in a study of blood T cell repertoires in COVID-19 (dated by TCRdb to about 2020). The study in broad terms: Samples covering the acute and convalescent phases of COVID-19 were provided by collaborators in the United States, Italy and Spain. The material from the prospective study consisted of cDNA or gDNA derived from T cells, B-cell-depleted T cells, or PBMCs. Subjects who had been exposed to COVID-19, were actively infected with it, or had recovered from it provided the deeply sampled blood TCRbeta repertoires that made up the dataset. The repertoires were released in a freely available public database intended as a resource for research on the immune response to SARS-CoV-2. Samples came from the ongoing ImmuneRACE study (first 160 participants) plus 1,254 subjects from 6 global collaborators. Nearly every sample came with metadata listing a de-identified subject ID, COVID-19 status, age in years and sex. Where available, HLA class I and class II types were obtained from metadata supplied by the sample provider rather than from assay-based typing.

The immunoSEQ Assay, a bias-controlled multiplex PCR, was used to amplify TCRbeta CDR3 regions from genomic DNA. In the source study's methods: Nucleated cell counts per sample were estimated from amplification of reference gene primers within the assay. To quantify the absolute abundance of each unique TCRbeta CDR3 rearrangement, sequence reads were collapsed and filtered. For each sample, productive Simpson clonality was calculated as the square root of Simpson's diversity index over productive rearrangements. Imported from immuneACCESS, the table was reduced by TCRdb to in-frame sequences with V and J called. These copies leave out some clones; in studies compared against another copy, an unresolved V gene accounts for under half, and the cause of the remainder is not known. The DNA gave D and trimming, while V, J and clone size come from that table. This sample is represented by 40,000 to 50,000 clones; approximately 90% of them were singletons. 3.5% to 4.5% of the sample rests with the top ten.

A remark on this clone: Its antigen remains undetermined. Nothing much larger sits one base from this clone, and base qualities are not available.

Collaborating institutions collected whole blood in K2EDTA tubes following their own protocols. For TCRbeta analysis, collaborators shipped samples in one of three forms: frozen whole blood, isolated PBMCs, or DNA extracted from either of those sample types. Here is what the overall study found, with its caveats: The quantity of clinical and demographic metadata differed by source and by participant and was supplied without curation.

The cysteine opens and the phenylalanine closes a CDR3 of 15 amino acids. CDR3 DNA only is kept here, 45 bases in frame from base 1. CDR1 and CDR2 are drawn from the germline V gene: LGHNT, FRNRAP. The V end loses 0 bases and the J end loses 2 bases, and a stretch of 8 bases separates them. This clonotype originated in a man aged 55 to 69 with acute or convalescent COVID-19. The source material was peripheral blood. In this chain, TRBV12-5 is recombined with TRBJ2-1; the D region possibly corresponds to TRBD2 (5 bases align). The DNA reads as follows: TGTGCTAGTGGTTTGGTCCCGGGGACCTACAATGAGCAGTTCTTC. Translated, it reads CASGLVPGTYNEQFF.